This TCR beta chain was recorded in a study of shared clonotypes between healthy human individuals (dated by TCRdb to 2020 to 2022). Study-level background: Two women and a few men aged 18 to 49 years were included in the cohort. For each donor, three plates each were used for CD4 naive and CD4 memory, two plates were used for CD8 naive, and one plate was used for CD8 memory. Blood TCR repertoires of five healthy adults were deeply sequenced to estimate repertoire size and the extent of clonotype sharing between individuals. Libraries were prepared and TCR repertoires were sequenced by different laboratories using diverse techniques, in order to increase sequencing depth and limit assay-specific biases. Per donor, leukapheresis produced somewhere between about 0.94 and 10 billion PBMCs.

Points the paper makes about the study in general: Only blood was sampled, and tissue TCR repertoires likely differ from those in blood. Naive subsets generally had larger estimated clonotype richness than memory subsets did. Pairwise subsampling led to the expectation that sequencing depth would affect the degree of clonotype sharing among donors. When a few donors were compared, the shared fraction of clonotypes was around 5% for naive CD4, 3% to 4% for naive CD8, 2% to 2.5% for memory CD4, and 0.3% to 0.5% for memory CD8. Because the study included a small number of donors, the genetic and exposure-history diversity represented was limited. Clonotypes shared by all four sorted-subset donors showed higher generation probabilities than non-shared clonotypes. Incomplete sequencing was indicated by rarefaction of sorted-subset datasets, despite the large sequencing depth.

Using the deep immunoSEQ assay, multiplex PCR amplified TCR CDR3 regions from genomic DNA. Genomic DNA extracted from each cell subset was distributed evenly over all wells of several immunoSEQ 96-well plates, and each plate served as one replicate. For sorted subsets, 200 to 250 ng of genomic DNA, equivalent to about 30,000 T cell genomes, went into each replicate PCR. The purified libraries were quantified using a Qubit 3.0 fluorometer, sized with a Bioanalyzer 2100, and then quantified again using the KAPA Library Quantification kit. A separate single-read 150-cycle Illumina NextSeq 550 flow cell was used to sequence each immunoSEQ 96-well plate. As for the authors' bioinformatics: Because the immunoSEQ output included only junctional sequences and no quality scores, the filtering could not be the same as the filtering used for full-length reads. To assign V/J genes and CDR3, sequences were annotated using PyIR, a Python wrapper for IgBLAST v1.9, with IMGT germline references. Reads with weak V/J assignments (E-value above 1e-6), missing CDR3, stop codons, out-of-frame junctions, or ambiguous translated residues were removed. A V3J clonotype was defined by an identical inferred V gene, J gene, and CDR3 amino acid sequence. Percentage overlap between repertoires was computed as shared unique clonotypes divided by the size of the smaller repertoire. Richness of each repertoire was evaluated using RTK rarefaction, the Chao1 estimator, and Recon v2.1 estimates of unobserved clonotypes. OLGA was used to compute generation probabilities for all TCRbeta clonotypes that the gDNA method yielded from a handful of donors. TCRdb's version of the immuneACCESS table is confined to in-frame rearrangements and falls short of the full clone set. An unresolved V gene accounts for under half of the shortfall where checked; the remainder is of unknown origin. That table furnishes V, J and clone size, whereas the DNA furnished D and trimming. Across this sample there are more than 2,000,000 clones, with 80% to 95% seen only once. The ten top clones hold about 0.39% of the sample.

Regarding this clone: Its binding antigen is unknown. No clone much larger than this one lies a single base away; base qualities are absent.

V and J are truncated by 1 base and 12 bases respectively, leaving an intervening sequence of 13 bases. The CDR3 covers 13 residues, taking in both the cysteine and the phenylalanine. Only the CDR3 DNA is retained, 39 bases long and in frame from the first base. The germline V gene (reference sequence) supplies CDR1 SSHAT and CDR2 FNYEAQ. Healthy HIV-negative adults with no recently reported acute infections or vaccinations were included as donors. All donors were Caucasian adults living in Nashville, Tennessee, USA. Magnetic negative selection was used to enrich CD4+ T cells, after which naive cells were positively selected on CD45RA and the negative fraction became the memory subset. Blood was obtained by leukapheresis, after which PBMCs were separated by Ficoll-Histopaque density gradient centrifugation and cryopreserved in liquid nitrogen vapor phase. Analytical flow cytometry was used to check the purity and quantity of each magnetically sorted T cell population. From each sorted fraction, genomic DNA was isolated and quantified by UV absorbance on a Nanodrop 2000c.

The sequence was obtained from a man aged 18 to 29 in good health. Some clones in this sample may be carry-over from other donors' samples. Sequencing was done on a sample of naive CD4+ T cells from PBMCs. What the cell subset or site label conveys for this sample: CD45RA+ positively selected. The chain is made from TRBV7-7 and TRBJ2-1; the D gene is tentatively TRBD1 or TRBD2, each matching 5 bases. The nucleotide sequence reads TGTGCCAGCAGCTTAGAGAAAACAGGACTGCAGTTCTTC. Translated, this is CASSLEKTGLQFF.